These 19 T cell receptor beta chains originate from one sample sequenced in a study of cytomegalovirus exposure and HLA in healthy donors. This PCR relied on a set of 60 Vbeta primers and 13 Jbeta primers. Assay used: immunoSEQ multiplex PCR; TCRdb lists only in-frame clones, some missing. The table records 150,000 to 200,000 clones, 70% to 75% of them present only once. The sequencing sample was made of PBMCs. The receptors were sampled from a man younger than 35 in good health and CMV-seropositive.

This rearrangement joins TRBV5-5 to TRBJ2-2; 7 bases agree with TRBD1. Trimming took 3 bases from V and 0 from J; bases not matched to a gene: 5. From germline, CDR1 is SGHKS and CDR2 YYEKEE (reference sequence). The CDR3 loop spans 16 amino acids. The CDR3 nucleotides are TGTGCCAGCAGCTCCCCCGGGACAGCGAACACCGGGGAGCTGTTTTTT. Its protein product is CASSSPGTANTGELFF.

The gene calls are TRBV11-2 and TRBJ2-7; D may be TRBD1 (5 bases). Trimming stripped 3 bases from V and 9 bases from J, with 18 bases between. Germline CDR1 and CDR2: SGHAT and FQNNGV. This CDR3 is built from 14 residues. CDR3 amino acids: CASSFPQGKARQYV. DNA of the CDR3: TGTGCCAGCAGCTTCCCCCAGGGTAAGGCGAGGCAGTACGTC.

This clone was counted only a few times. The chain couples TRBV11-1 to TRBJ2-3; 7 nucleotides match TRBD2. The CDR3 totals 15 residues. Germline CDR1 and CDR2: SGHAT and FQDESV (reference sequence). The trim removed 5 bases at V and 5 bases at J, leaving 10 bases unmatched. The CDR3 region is CASSPSEGRGDTQYF. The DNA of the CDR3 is TGTGCCAGCAGCCCAAGCGAAGGGAGGGGAGATACGCAGTATTTT.

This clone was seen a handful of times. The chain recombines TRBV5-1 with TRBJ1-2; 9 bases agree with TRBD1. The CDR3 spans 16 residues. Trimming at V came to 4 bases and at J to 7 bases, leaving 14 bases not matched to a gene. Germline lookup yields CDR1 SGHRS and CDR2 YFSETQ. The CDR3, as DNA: TGCGCCAGCAGCCACGTCGGGGACAGGGAGTCGGGTGGCTACACCTTC. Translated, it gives CASSHVGDRESGGYTF.

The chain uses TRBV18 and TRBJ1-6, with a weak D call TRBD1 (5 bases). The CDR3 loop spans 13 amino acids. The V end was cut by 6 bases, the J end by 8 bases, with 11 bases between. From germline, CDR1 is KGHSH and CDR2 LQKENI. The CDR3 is CASSVEGDSPLHF. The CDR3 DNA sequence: TGTGCCAGCTCCGTAGAAGGGGATTCACCCCTCCACTTT.

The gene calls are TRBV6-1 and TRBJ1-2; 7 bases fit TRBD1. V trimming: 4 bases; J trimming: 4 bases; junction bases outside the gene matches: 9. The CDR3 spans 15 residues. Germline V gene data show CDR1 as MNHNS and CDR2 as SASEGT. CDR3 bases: TGTGCCAGCAGTGGGGACAGCCCCCAGCTCTATGGCTACACCTTC. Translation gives CASSGDSPQLYGYTF.

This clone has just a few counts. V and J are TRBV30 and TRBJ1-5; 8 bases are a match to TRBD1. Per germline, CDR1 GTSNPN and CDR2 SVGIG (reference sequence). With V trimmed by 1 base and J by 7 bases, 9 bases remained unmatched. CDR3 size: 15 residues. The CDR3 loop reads CAWSAGGTGWQPQHF. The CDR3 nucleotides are TGTGCCTGGAGTGCAGGGGGGACAGGATGGCAGCCCCAGCATTTT.

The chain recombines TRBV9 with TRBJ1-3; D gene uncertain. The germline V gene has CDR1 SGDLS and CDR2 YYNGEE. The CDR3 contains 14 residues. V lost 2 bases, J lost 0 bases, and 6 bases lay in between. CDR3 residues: CASSVESSGNTIYF. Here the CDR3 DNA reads TGTGCCAGCAGCGTGGAGAGCTCTGGAAACACCATATATTTT.

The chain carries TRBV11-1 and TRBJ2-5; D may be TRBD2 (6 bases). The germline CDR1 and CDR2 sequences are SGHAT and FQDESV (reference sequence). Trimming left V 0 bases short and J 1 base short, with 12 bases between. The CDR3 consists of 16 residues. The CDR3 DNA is TGTGCCAGCAGCTTAGCGGGCGGGACTGCCCAAGAGACCCAGTACTTC. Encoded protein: CASSLAGGTAQETQYF. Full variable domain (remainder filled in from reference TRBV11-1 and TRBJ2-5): EAEVAQSPRYKITEKSQAVAFWCDPISGHATLYWYRQILGQGPELLVQFQDESVVDDSQLPKDRFSAERLKGVDSTLKIQPAELGDSAMYLCASSLAGGTAQETQYFGPGTRLLVL.

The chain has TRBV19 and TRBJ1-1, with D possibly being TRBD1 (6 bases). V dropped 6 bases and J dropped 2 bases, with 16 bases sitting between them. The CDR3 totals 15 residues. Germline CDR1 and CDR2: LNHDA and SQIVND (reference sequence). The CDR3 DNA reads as TGTGCCAGTAGCCGTCGACCGGACAGTAACACTGAAGCTTTCTTT. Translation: CASSRRPDSNTEAFF.

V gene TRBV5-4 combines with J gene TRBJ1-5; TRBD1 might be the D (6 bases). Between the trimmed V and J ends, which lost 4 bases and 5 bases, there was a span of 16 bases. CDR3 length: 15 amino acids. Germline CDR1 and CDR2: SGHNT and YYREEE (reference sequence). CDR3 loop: CASSAGAGADQPQHF. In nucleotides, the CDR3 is TGTGCCAGCAGCGCGGGAGCGGGGGCTGATCAGCCCCAGCATTTT.

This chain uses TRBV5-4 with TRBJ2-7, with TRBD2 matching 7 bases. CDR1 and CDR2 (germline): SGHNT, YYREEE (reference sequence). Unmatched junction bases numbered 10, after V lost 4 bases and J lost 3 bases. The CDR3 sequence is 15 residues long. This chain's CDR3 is CASSLGLGANYEQYV. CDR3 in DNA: TGTGCCAGCAGCCTCGGACTAGGGGCCAACTACGAGCAGTACGTC.

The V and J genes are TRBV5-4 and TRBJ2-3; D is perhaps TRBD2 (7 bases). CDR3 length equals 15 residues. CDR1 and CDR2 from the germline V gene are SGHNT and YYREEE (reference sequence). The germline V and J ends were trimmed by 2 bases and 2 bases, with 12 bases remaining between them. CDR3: CASSFRGGFTDTQYF. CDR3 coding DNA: TGTGCCAGCAGCTTTCGCGGGGGCTTCACAGATACGCAGTATTTT.

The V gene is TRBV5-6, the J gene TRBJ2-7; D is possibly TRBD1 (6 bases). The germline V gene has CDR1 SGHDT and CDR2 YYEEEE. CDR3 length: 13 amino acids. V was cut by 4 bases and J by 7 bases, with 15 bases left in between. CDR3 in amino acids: CASSGDNRREQYV. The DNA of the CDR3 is TGTGCCAGCAGCGGGGACAACAGGCGAGAGCAGTACGTC.

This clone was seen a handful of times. The CDR3 spells CASSPPLGQGWGAEAFF. CDR3 bases: TGTGCCAGCAGTCCTCCCCTGGGGCAGGGATGGGGTGCTGAAGCTTTCTTT. This chain connects TRBV27 to TRBJ1-1; maybe TRBD1 (5 bases). This CDR3 is built from 17 residues. The germline V gene has CDR1 MNHEY and CDR2 SMNVEV (reference sequence). Trimming shortened V by 5 bases and J by 6 bases, and 25 bases separated the two germline ends.

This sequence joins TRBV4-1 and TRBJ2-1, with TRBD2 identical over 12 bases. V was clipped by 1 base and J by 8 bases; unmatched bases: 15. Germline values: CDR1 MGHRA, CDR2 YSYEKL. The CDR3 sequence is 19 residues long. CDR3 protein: CASSQVGRLAGVPGDEQFF. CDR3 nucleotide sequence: TGCGCCAGCAGCCAAGTCGGGAGACTAGCGGGAGTTCCAGGGGATGAGCAGTTCTTC.

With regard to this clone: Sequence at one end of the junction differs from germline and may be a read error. The CDR3 sequence: CASSFDRGRGETQYF. CDR3 in DNA: TGTGCTAGCAGCTTCGACAGGGGGCGCGGAGAGACCCAGTACTTC. The V gene is TRBV7-7, the J gene TRBJ2-5; 10 positions agree with TRBD1. The germline gives CDR1 SSHAT, CDR2 FNYEAQ (reference sequence). This CDR3 region has 15 residues.

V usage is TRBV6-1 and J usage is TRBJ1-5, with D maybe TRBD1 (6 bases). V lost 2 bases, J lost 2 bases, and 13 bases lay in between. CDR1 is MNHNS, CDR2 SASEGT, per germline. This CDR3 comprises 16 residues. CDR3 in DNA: TGTGCCAGCAGTGAAACGAGGGGGAGGGGCAATCAGCCCCAGCATTTT. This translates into CASSETRGRGNQPQHF.

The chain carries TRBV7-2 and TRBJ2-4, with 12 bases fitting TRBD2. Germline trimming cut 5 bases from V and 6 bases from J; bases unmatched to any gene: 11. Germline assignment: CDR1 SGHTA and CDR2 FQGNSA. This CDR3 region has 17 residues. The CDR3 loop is CASSPSWASGGANIQYF. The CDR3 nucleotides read TGTGCCAGCAGCCCCTCGTGGGCTAGCGGGGGGGCAAACATTCAGTACTTC.